The 20 T cell receptor beta chains given below trace back to one sample, sequenced in a study of blood T cell repertoires in COVID-19. This table comes from immunoSEQ multiplex PCR, and its TCRdb copy is limited to in-frame clones, with some not included. The profile shows some 80,000 clones, roughly 85% of them singletons. Sequenced: peripheral blood. The receptors were sampled from a woman aged 70-85 years with acute or convalescent COVID-19.

This chain connects TRBV30 to TRBJ1-6; weak D call: TRBD1 (5 bases). Germline CDR1 is GTSNPN and CDR2 is SVGIG (reference sequence). V was cut by 3 bases and J by 5 bases, with 14 bases left in between. This CDR3 contains 15 residues. Here the CDR3 reads CAWRAAGPNNSPLHF. CDR3 in DNA: TGTGCCTGGAGGGCGGCAGGGCCCAATAATTCACCCCTCCACTTT.

V is TRBV6-6 and J is TRBJ2-1; the match to TRBD2 covers 11 bases. This CDR3 is built from 15 residues. The V gene's germline CDR1 is MNHNY and CDR2 SVGAGI (reference sequence). V dropped 7 bases and J dropped 5; count of bases not matched to a gene: 7. The CDR3 DNA is TGTGCCAGCACGCTAGCGGGAGGACCCCACAATGAGCAGTTCTTC. Its translation: CASTLAGGPHNEQFF.

This chain uses TRBV2 with TRBJ2-1, with D maybe TRBD2 (5 bases). The germline V and J ends were trimmed by 0 bases and 6 bases, with 15 bases remaining between them. CDR3 length: 16 amino acids. Germline CDR1 is SNHLY and CDR2 is FYNNEI. CDR3 DNA sequence: TGTGCCAGCAGTGAAGCGGGGAGAGGTCTTCGCAATGAGCAGTTCTTC. Residues: CASSEAGRGLRNEQFF.

V gene TRBV19 combines with J gene TRBJ1-2; D gene ambiguous. Trimming took off 5 bases at V and 0 bases at J, with 19 bases between the two ends. The CDR3 extends over 17 amino acids. CDR1 is LNHDA and CDR2 is SQIVND in the germline V gene (reference sequence). CDR3 sequence: CASSPPGGGQTNYGYTF. The CDR3 nucleotides are TGTGCCAGTAGTCCACCAGGCGGAGGGCAGACTAACTATGGCTACACCTTC. Looking up the rest from reference TRBV19 and TRBJ1-2 gives the full variable domain: DGGITQSPKYLFRKEGQNVTLSCEQNLNHDAMYWYRQDPGQGLRLIYYSQIVNDFQKGDIAEGYSVSREKKESFPLTVTSAQKNPTAFYLCASSPPGGGQTNYGYTFGSGTRLTVV.

A few counts support this clone. The J gene is TRBJ2-3, the V gene TRBV14; the match to TRBD2 covers 9 bases. V shed 5 bases and J 4 bases; nucleotides not matched to a gene: 16. This CDR3 region has 18 residues. Germline loops: CDR1 SGHDN, CDR2 FVKESK. The CDR3 loop is CASSAHRGIAGEADTQYF. The CDR3 DNA is TGTGCCAGCAGCGCCCACCGCGGGATAGCGGGAGAGGCAGATACGCAGTATTTT.

This CDR3 reads CASSLLAGVRDTQYF. In DNA form, the CDR3 reads TGTGCCAGCAGCTTACTAGCGGGAGTTCGGGATACGCAGTATTTT. The chain has TRBV7-2 and TRBJ2-3; 10 nucleotides match TRBD2. The CDR3 extends over 15 amino acids. Germline trimming cut 2 bases from V and 6 bases from J; bases unmatched to any gene: 5. CDR1 is SGHTA and CDR2 is FQGNSA in the germline V gene.

The chain joins TRBV5-6 to TRBJ2-5; TRBD1 aligns across 8 bases. The CDR3 covers 15 residues. Germline assignment: CDR1 SGHDT and CDR2 YYEEEE. After removal of 3 bases from V and 5 bases from J, the junction contained 9 bases not matched to a gene. CDR3 nucleotides: TGTGCCAGCAGCTCCGCCCAGGGGGCCAGGGAGACCCAGTACTTC. Translation: CASSSAQGARETQYF.

The chain employs TRBV7-9 and TRBJ2-1, with TRBD2 identical over 8 bases. From germline, CDR1 is SEHNR and CDR2 FQNEAQ (reference sequence). Trimming cost V 5 bases and J 8 bases; bases outside gene matches: 5. This CDR3 spans 13 amino acids. Here the CDR3 DNA reads TGTGCCAGCAGCCTCTGGACTAGCTATGAGCAGTTCTTC. It translates to CASSLWTSYEQFF.

In its sample, this clone was seen a few times. The chain is built from TRBV24-1 and TRBJ1-5; TRBD1 is a possible D gene (5 bases). CDR1 and CDR2 from the germline V gene are KGHDR and SFDVKD. This CDR3 is built from 14 residues. Trimming removed 7 bases at V and 6 bases at J, with 15 bases between. The CDR3 loop reads CATSATRASQPQHF. The CDR3 DNA is TGTGCCACCAGCGCGACCAGGGCTTCTCAGCCCCAGCATTTT.

The rearrangement uses TRBV9 and TRBJ2-7; TRBD2 aligns across 9 bases. This CDR3 is built from 15 residues. CDR1 is SGDLS, CDR2 YYNGEE, per germline. V gave up 0 bases and J gave up 5 bases; unmatched junction bases: 6. The CDR3 DNA is TGTGCCAGCAGCGTAGGTGCGGGAGGGCCCAACGAGCAGTACTTC. Translation: CASSVGAGGPNEQYF.

The chain joins TRBV2 to TRBJ2-7; tentatively, D is TRBD1 (5 bases). Germline V lookup: CDR1 SNHLY, CDR2 FYNNEI. The CDR3 has 14 amino acids. V lost 7 bases and J lost 3, with 16 bases in between. The CDR3 loop is CASTPQGAVYEQYF. CDR3 sequence (DNA): TGTGCCAGCACCCCTCAAGGGGCAGTCTACGAGCAGTACTTC. Together with reference TRBV2 and TRBJ2-7, the CDR3 gives the full variable domain: EPEVTQTPSHQVTQMGQEVILRCVPISNHLYFYWYRQILGQKVEFLVSFYNNEISEKSEIFDDQFSVERPDGSNFTLKIRSTKLEDSAMYFCASTPQGAVYEQYFGPGTRLTVT.

This chain connects TRBV9 to TRBJ2-1; 7 bases fit TRBD2. Germline trimming cut 4 bases from V and 9 bases from J; bases unmatched to any gene: 16. CDR1 SGDLS and CDR2 YYNGEE come from the germline V gene. CDR3 length: 16 residues. CDR3 residues: CASSTSPGGGPSEQFF. In DNA, the CDR3 is TGTGCCAGCAGCACCTCCCCGGGGGGAGGGCCAAGTGAGCAGTTCTTC.

The rearrangement links TRBV7-2 to TRBJ2-5, with D possibly TRBD1 on 6 matching bases. Germline V gives CDR1 SGHTA, CDR2 FQGNSA. Trimming stripped 4 bases from V and 0 bases from J, with 12 bases between. The CDR3 length is 15 residues. CDR3 DNA: TGTGCCAGCAGCTCGCCGGGACATAACCAAGAGACCCAGTACTTC. Its translation is CASSSPGHNQETQYF.

The chain carries TRBV19 and TRBJ1-4; 7 bases line up with TRBD1. The CDR3 contains 15 residues. Germline values: CDR1 LNHDA, CDR2 SQIVND (reference sequence). J lost 7 bases, V lost 5 bases, and 10 bases had no gene match. In DNA, the CDR3 is TGTGCCAGTAGTTCAAACCGGGACAGCTCTGAAAAACTGTTTTTT. It translates to CASSSNRDSSEKLFF.

This chain joins TRBV5-1 and TRBJ2-7; a weak D match, TRBD1 (6 bases). V was pared by 2 bases and J by 6 bases, with 15 bases between. The CDR3 is 14 residues long. Looked up from germline, CDR1 is SGHRS and CDR2 is YFSETQ. The CDR3 bases are TGCGCCAGCAGCTTTGCAGGGGCGACACTCGAGCAGTACTTC. Translation gives CASSFAGATLEQYF.

V is TRBV6-6 and J is TRBJ1-1; possible D gene TRBD1, 5 bases. The V gene's germline CDR1 is MNHNY and CDR2 SVGAGI (reference sequence). V shed 2 bases and J shed 6 bases, with 10 bases lying between them. The CDR3 spans 13 residues. This chain's CDR3 is CASSYNSGSEAFF. CDR3 sequence (DNA): TGTGCCAGCAGTTACAATTCAGGGTCTGAAGCTTTCTTT.

This clone came up once. The chain carries TRBV24-1 and TRBJ2-1; D might be TRBD1 (6 bases). In germline, CDR1 is KGHDR, CDR2 SFDVKD. The CDR3 sequence is 13 residues long. The V end lost 5 bases, the J end lost 6 bases, and 10 bases lay between the germline ends. CDR3 sequence: CATSAGQSNEQFF. In nucleotides, the CDR3 is TGTGCCACCAGTGCGGGACAAAGCAATGAGCAGTTCTTC.

This clone was found once. The chain has TRBV6-5 and TRBJ1-2, with D tentatively TRBD1 (5 bases). V was trimmed by 5 bases and J by 4 bases, leaving 17 bases between them. The CDR3 sequence is 15 residues long. Germline values: CDR1 MNHEY, CDR2 SVGAGI. The CDR3 reads CASSHLGGERYGYTF. The CDR3 region has the DNA TGTGCCAGCAGTCACCTTGGGGGGGAACGCTATGGCTACACCTTC.

The chain combines TRBV2 with TRBJ2-5, with D unclear. CDR1 is SNHLY, CDR2 FYNNEI, per germline. The CDR3 loop spans 11 amino acids. The V gene lost 6 bases and the J gene lost 6 bases, with 8 bases spanning the gap. CDR3 region: CASSPKQTQYF. CDR3 DNA: TGTGCCAGCAGCCCCAAGCAGACCCAGTACTTC.

The J gene is TRBJ2-7, the V gene TRBV7-2, with 8 bases identical to TRBD2. Germline values: CDR1 SGHTA, CDR2 FQGNSA. The length of the CDR3 is 15 residues. V gave up 4 bases and J gave up 3 bases; unmatched junction bases: 8. CDR3 residues: CASSSERAGVYEQYF. In DNA, the CDR3 is TGTGCCAGCAGCTCAGAACGAGCGGGGGTCTACGAGCAGTACTTC.